This T cell receptor (beta chain) was sequenced for a study of tumor-infiltrating lymphocytes in primary liver carcinoma. The tissue used was unsorted bulk material of roughly 17-31 mg. RNA and DNA were co-extracted from it with the AllPrep DNA/RNA mini kit. With approximately 470 ng total RNA as template and a constant-region primer, TCR beta cDNA was made. Construction of TCR beta libraries relied on three successive nested multiplex PCR rounds employing slightly modified ARM-PCR. It was with TRBV1-TRBV30 forward primers and a C-beta reverse primer that the first two PCR rounds were run, at roughly 11 cycles each. From the multiplex PCR reads, TCRdb called clonotypes with MiXCR, one entry per CDR3 protein. The profile shows 85,000 to 100,000 distinct CDR3 sequences, about 73% of them singletons. This CDR3 has 13 residues. The sample holds a few counts of this clonotype. This could be a read error, since a much larger clone is one nucleotide away.

The sample comprised tumor-adjacent normal liver tissue. The TCR originated in a man between 40 and 49 years old with primary liver carcinoma and hepatitis B virus infection. The chain employs TRBV12-3 or TRBV12-4 and TRBJ2-7, with D perhaps matching TRBD1 (6 bases). The CDR3 sequence: CTSSLVGQGEQYF. Written as DNA, the CDR3 is TGTACCAGCAGTTTAGTGGGACAAGGCGAGCAGTACTTC.